This T cell receptor (beta chain) was profiled in a study of shared clonotypes between healthy human individuals. Libraries were prepared by immunoSEQ multiplex PCR; TCRdb keeps only in-frame clonotypes and omits some of them. In the table there are about 610,000 clones, more than 95% of which are singletons. The CDR3 length is 13 residues. V was trimmed by 8 bases and J by 8 bases, leaving 15 bases between them. Per germline, CDR1 MDHEN and CDR2 SYDVKM. The sequence derives from a woman aged 30 to 39 in good health. The V gene is TRBV28, the J gene TRBJ1-4; weak D call: TRBD1 (6 bases). Sample: naive CD4+ T cells sorted from blood. The sample's subset: CD45RA+ positively selected. This CDR3 is CASSNRVVEKLFF. CDR3 DNA: TGTGCCAGCTCTAACAGGGTTGTCGAAAAACTGTTTTTT.